This entry concerns a single T cell receptor beta chain. Its target is not known. The data were taken from a study of T-cell memory formation after mild COVID-19. Constant-segment primers were used for 5'RACE, and the resulting TCR alpha and TCR beta cDNA libraries carried sample barcodes and UMIs. TCRdb re-called the 5' RACE reads through MiXCR, storing one row per CDR3 protein. The table has almost 550,000 distinct CDR3 sequences, over 20% seen once. General study findings and limits: The study found balanced CD4/CD8 in clones contracting day 15 to 85 and a CD4+ lean in later expanders. Prior to infection, memory already included some responding clones, suggesting cross-reactive memory joined. Among contracting clones, CD4+ were mainly CM/EM and CD8+ enriched in EMRA.

The sequenced sample was PBMCs or a T cell subset sorted from them (not recorded which). This TCR was sampled from an adult woman who had mild COVID-19 (a few samples of this study predate the infection). Cell type and time point are not known.

CDR3 nucleotides: TGTGCCAGCAGCTTAACGGTCAGGACCTACGAGCAGTACTTC. It translates to CASSLTVRTYEQYF. The V gene is TRBV7-6, the J gene TRBJ2-7; D remains unclear. This CDR3 has 14 residues. Trimming took off 2 bases at V and 2 bases at J, with 10 bases between the two ends. The germline V gene encodes CDR1 SGHVS and CDR2 FNYEAQ.